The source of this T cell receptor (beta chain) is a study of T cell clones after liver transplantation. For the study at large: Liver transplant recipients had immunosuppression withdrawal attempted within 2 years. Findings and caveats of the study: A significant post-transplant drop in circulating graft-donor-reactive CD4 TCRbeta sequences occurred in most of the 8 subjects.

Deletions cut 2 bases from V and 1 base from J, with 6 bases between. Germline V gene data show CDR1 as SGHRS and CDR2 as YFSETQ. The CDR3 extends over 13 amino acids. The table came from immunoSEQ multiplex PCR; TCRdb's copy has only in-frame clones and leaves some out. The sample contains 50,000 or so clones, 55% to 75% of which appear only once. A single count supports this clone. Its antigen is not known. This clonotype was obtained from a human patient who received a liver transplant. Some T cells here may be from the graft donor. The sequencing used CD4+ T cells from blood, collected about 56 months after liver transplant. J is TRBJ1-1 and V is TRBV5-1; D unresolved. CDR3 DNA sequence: TGCGCCAGCAGCTTCGCAGGGAACACTGAAGCTTTCTTT. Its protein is CASSFAGNTEAFF.